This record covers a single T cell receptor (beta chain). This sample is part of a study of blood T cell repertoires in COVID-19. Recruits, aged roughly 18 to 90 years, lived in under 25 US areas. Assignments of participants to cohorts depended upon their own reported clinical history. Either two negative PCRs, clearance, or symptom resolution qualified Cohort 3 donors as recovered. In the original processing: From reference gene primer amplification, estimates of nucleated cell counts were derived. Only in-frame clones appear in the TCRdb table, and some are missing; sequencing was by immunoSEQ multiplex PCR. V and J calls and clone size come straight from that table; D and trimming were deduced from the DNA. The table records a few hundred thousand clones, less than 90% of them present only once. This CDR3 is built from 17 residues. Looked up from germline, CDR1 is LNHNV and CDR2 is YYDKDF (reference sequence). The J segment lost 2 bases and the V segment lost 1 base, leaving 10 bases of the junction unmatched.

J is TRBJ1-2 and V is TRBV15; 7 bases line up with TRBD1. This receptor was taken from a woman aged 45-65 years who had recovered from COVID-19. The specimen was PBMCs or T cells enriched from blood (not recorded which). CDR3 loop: CATSRASILGGNYGYTF. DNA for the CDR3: TGTGCCACCAGCAGAGCGTCGATCTTAGGGGGCAACTATGGCTACACCTTC.